Each of the 10 T cell receptor beta chains below was sequenced from the same sample in a study of response to subunit inactivated influenza vaccine. TCRdb recomputed calls from the RT-PCR reads with MiXCR, one row per CDR3 protein. The sample records around 790,000 distinct CDR3 sequences, 21% being singletons. The starting material was PBMCs from blood, obtained 4 to 6 days after vaccination. The receptor set was obtained from a man aged 45-65 years who received an inactivated influenza vaccine.

This clonotype has just a few counts. The chain carries TRBV27 and TRBJ2-5; possibly TRBD1 or TRBD2 for D (6 bases each). This CDR3 comprises 16 residues. CDR1 and CDR2 from the germline V gene are MNHEY and SMNVEV (reference sequence). V gave up 2 bases and J gave up 5 bases, with 18 bases separating them. The CDR3: CASSLRWGARRETQYF. In nucleotides, the CDR3 is TGTGCCAGCAGTTTAAGGTGGGGGGCGAGGCGGGAGACCCAGTACTTC.

This chain links TRBV28 with TRBJ1-5, with D unresolved. Germline V lookup: CDR1 MDHEN, CDR2 SYDVKM. V was trimmed by 1 base and J by 1 base, leaving 11 bases between them. The CDR3 totals 16 residues. CDR3 DNA: TGTGCCAGCAGTTTATTCACGGAGAGGAGCAATCAGCCCCAGCATTTT. Its translation is CASSLFTERSNQPQHF.

The chain carries TRBV20-1 and TRBJ2-1; 11 bases agree with TRBD2. Trimming at V came to 6 bases and at J to 1 base, leaving 5 bases not matched to a gene. This CDR3 contains 15 residues. CDR1 is DFQATT, CDR2 SNEGSKA, per germline (reference sequence). CDR3 protein: CSAPGTSGSYNEQFF. The CDR3 bases are TGCAGTGCGCCCGGGACTAGCGGTTCCTACAATGAGCAGTTCTTC.

This clonotype was counted a few times. The J gene is TRBJ2-3, the V gene TRBV7-2; D is unresolved. This CDR3 spans 14 amino acids. Germline lookup yields CDR1 SGHTA and CDR2 FQGNSA. Trimming stripped 2 bases from V and 5 bases from J, with 11 bases between. The CDR3 coding sequence is TGTGCCAGCAGCTTACAAGCCTCGGGAGATACGCAGTATTTT. Residues: CASSLQASGDTQYF.

Worth noting for this clonotype: Just one base apart from a much larger clone, this may be a read error. This rearrangement joins TRBV9 to TRBJ1-2, with TRBD1 identical over 7 bases. Germline V gives CDR1 SGDLS, CDR2 YYNGEE. The CDR3 loop spans 15 amino acids. CDR3 DNA: TGTGCCAGCAGCCCAGGGGACAGACCCTCCTATGGCTACAACTTC. Amino acid sequence: CASSPGDRPSYGYNF.

The CDR3 region has the DNA TGCGCCAGCACCCCTGGAGGTAGAGATACGCAGTATTTT. As protein: CASTPGGRDTQYF. The rearrangement links TRBV5-1 to TRBJ2-3; tentative D call: TRBD2 (5 bases). Germline CDR1 and CDR2: SGHRS and YFSETQ. The V gene lost 6 bases and the J gene lost 5 bases, with 13 bases spanning the gap. This CDR3 is 13 amino acids long.

The chain carries TRBV28 and TRBJ2-7; TRBD2 matches at 8 bases. CDR3 length: 13 amino acids. CDR1 and CDR2 (germline): MDHEN, SYDVKM. Losses at the gene ends were 6 bases for V and 6 bases for J; bases not matched to a gene: 7. This CDR3 is CASSTGLVVEQYF. DNA for the CDR3: TGTGCCAGCAGCACGGGACTAGTGGTCGAGCAGTACTTC.

This clonotype occurred a few times. The CDR3 DNA reads TGTGCCAGCATTGAGGGGGCCAAAAACATTCAGTACTTC. Protein sequence: CASIEGAKNIQYF. This rearrangement joins TRBV28 to TRBJ2-4; D possibly uses TRBD1 or TRBD2 (5 bases each). This CDR3 contains 13 residues. Per the germline V gene, CDR1 is MDHEN and CDR2 is SYDVKM. The ends were cut back, 7 bases at V and 1 base at J, with 8 bases in the middle.

The chain is built from TRBV7-6 and TRBJ1-5, with 9 bases fitting TRBD1. The CDR3 covers 13 residues. Germline values: CDR1 SGHVS, CDR2 FNYEAQ. The V segment lost 11 bases and the J segment 5 bases; nucleotides outside the gene matches: 7. The CDR3 region has the DNA TGTGCCGTGGGGACAGGGTTGGATCAGCCCCAGCATTTT. Translating gives CAVGTGLDQPQHF.

The V call is TRBV4-2, the J call TRBJ2-5; TRBD2 matches at 12 bases. The CDR3 length is 16 residues. Germline CDR1 LGHNA, CDR2 YNFKEQ. Germline trimming cut 3 bases from V and 4 bases from J; bases unmatched to any gene: 6. CDR3 region: CASSQVLAGGGETQYF. The CDR3 DNA is TGTGCCAGCAGCCAGGTACTAGCGGGAGGTGGAGAGACCCAGTACTTC.